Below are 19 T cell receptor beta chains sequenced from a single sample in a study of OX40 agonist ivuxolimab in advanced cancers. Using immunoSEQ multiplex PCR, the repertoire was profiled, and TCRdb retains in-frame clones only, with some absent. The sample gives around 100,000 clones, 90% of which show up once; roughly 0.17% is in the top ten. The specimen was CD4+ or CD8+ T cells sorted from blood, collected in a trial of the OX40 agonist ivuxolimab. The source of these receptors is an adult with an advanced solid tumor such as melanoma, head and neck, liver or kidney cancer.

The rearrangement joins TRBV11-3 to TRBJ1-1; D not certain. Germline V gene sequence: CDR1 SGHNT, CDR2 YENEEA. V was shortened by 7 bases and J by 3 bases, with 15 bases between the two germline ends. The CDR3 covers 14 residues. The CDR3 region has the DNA TGTGCCAGCATCATTCGGCCCCTCCACACTGAAGCTTTCTTT. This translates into CASIIRPLHTEAFF.

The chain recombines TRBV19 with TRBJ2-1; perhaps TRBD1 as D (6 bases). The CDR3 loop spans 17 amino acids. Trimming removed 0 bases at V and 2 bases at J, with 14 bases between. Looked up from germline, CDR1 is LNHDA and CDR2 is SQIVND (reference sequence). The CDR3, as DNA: TGTGCCAGTAGTATAGAGTCTATAGGGGGTACCTACAATGAGCAGTTCTTC. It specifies CASSIESIGGTYNEQFF. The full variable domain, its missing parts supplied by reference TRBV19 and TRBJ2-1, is DGGITQSPKYLFRKEGQNVTLSCEQNLNHDAMYWYRQDPGQGLRLIYYSQIVNDFQKGDIAEGYSVSREKKESFPLTVTSAQKNPTAFYLCASSIESIGGTYNEQFFGPGTRLTVL.

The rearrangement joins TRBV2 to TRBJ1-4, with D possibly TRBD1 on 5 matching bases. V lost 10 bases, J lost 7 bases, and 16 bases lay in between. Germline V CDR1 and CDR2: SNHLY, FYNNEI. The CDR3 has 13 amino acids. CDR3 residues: CATHRSRGEKLFF. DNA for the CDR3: TGTGCCACACACAGGTCGAGGGGTGAAAAACTGTTTTTT.

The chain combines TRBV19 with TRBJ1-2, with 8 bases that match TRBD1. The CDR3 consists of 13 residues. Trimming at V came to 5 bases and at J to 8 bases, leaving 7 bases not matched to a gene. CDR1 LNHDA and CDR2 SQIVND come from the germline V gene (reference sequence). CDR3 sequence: CASSYRDRRGYTF. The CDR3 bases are TGTGCCAGTAGTTATCGGGACAGGAGGGGCTACACCTTC.

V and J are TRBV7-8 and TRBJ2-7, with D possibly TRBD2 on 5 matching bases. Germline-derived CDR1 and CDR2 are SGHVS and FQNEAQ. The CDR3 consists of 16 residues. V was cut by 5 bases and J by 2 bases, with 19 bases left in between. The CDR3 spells CASSHRQSGTPYEQYF. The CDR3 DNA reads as TGTGCCAGCAGCCACAGACAAAGCGGAACCCCCTACGAGCAGTACTTC. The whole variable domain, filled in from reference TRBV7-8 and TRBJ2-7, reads GAGVSQSPRYKVAKRGQDVALRCDPISGHVSLFWYQQALGQGPEFLTYFQNEAQLDKSGLPSDRFFAERPEGSVSTLKIQRTQQEDSAVYLCASSHRQSGTPYEQYFGPGTRLTVT.

CDR3 coding DNA: TGTGCCAGCAGAAGGGGGGCGGGATCCTACAATGAGCAGTTCTTC. It encodes CASRRGAGSYNEQFF. This chain joins TRBV19 and TRBJ2-1; perhaps D is TRBD1 or TRBD2 (6 bases each). The CDR3 spans 15 residues. CDR1 is LNHDA and CDR2 is SQIVND in the germline V gene (reference sequence). With 9 bases removed from V and 1 base from J, the gap between germline ends came to 16 bases.

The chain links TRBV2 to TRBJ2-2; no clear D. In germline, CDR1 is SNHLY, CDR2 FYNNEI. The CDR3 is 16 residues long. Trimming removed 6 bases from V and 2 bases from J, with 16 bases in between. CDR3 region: CASRRTVGLNTGELFF. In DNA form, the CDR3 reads TGTGCCAGCAGACGAACTGTGGGTCTCAACACCGGGGAGCTGTTTTTT. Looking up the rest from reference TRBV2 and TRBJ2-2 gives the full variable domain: EPEVTQTPSHQVTQMGQEVILRCVPISNHLYFYWYRQILGQKVEFLVSFYNNEISEKSEIFDDQFSVERPDGSNFTLKIRSTKLEDSAMYFCASRRTVGLNTGELFFGEGSRLTVL.

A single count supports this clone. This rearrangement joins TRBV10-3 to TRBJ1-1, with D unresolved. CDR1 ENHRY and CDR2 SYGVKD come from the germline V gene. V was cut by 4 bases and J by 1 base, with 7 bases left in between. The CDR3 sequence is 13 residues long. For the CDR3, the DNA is TGTGCCATCAGTGTCGGCAGGAACACTGAAGCTTTCTTT. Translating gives CAISVGRNTEAFF.

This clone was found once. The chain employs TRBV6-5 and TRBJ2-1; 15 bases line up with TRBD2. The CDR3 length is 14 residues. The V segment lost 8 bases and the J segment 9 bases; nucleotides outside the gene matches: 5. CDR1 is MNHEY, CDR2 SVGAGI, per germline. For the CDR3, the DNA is TGTGCCAGCCAGGGACTAGCGGGGGGTGGTGAGCAGTTCTTC. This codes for CASQGLAGGGEQFF.

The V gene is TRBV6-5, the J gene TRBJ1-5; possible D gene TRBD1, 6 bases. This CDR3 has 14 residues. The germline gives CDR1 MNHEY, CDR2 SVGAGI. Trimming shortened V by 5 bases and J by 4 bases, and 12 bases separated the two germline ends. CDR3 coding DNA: TGTGCCAGCAGTGGGGGGCAGGGGAATCAGCCCCAGCATTTT. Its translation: CASSGGQGNQPQHF.

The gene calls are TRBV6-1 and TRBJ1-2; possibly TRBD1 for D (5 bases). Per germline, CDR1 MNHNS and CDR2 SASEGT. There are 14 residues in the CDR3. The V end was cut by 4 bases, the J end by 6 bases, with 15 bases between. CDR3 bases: TGTGCCAGCAGTGTTAGGGGCACTTGGGATGGCTACACCTTC. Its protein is CASSVRGTWDGYTF.

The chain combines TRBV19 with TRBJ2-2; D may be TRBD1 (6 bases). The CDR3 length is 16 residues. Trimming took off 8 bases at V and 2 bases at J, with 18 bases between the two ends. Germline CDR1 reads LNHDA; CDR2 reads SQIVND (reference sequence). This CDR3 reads CASRGTNRVNTGELFF. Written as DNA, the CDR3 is TGTGCCAGTCGCGGAACCAACAGGGTCAACACCGGGGAGCTGTTTTTT.

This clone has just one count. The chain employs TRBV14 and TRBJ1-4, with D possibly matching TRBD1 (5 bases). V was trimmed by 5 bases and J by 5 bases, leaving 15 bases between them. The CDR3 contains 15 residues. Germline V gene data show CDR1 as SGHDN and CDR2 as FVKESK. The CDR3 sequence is CASSINPGPNEKLFF. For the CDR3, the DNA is TGTGCCAGCAGCATAAATCCGGGGCCCAATGAAAAACTGTTTTTT.

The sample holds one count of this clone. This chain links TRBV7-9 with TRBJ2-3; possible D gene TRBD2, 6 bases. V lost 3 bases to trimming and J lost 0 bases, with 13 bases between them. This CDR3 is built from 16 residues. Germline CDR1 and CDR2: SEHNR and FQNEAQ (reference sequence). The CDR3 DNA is TGTGCCAGCAGCTTTGGGGGGTCCGCTAGCACAGATACGCAGTATTTT. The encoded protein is CASSFGGSASTDTQYF.

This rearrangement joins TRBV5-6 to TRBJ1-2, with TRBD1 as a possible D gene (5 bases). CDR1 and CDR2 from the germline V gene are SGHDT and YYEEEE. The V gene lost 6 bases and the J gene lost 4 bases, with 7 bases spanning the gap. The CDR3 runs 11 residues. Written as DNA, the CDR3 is TGTGCCAGCACCGGGACCTATGGCTACACCTTC. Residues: CASTGTYGYTF.

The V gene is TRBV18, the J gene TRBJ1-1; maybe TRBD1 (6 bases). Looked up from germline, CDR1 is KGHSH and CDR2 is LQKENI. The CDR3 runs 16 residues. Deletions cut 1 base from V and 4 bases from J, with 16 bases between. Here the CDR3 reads CASSPLALTGGTEAFF. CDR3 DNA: TGTGCCAGCTCACCACTAGCCCTGACAGGTGGCACTGAAGCTTTCTTT.

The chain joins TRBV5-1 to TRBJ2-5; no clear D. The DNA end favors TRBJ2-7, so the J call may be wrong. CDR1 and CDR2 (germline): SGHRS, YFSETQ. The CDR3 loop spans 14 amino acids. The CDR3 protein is CASSFQEGPYEQYF. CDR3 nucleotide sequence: TGCGCCAGCAGCTTTCAGGAAGGGCCCTACGAGCAGTACTTC.

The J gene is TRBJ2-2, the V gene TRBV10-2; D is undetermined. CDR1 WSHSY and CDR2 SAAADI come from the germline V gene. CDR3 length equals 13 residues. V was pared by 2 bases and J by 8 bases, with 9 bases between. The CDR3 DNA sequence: TGCGCCAGCAGTGAGGCACTTCGAGGGGAGCTGTTTTTT. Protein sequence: CASSEALRGELFF.

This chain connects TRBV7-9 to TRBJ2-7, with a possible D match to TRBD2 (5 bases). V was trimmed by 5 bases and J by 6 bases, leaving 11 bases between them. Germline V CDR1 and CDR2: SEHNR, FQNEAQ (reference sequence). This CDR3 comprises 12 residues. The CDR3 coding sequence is TGTGCCAGCAGCCAGGACTGGGGCGAGCAGTACTTC. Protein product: CASSQDWGEQYF.